The 23 T cell receptor beta chains below come from one sample, sequenced in a study of beta chain features in type 1 diabetes. Expressed TCRB transcripts were sequenced, since all the RNA that had been isolated was reverse transcribed. TCRdb's copy holds only in-frame clones and misses some; the assay was immunoSEQ multiplex PCR. This sample carries fewer than 500,000 clones, roughly 13% of them seen once, and the ten largest clones take roughly 0.033%. Sequenced sample: naive CD4+ T cells from blood. These receptors were obtained from a man aged 30-40 years in good health.

Only a few counts were recorded for this clone. This clone may be a read error of a much larger clone one base away. The genes are TRBV11-2 and TRBJ2-3; D gene unclear. The CDR3 is made up of 11 amino acids. Trimming took off 5 bases at V and 2 bases at J, with 2 bases between the two ends. Germline loops: CDR1 SGHAT, CDR2 FQNNGV. Here the CDR3 DNA reads TGTGCCAGCAGCGCCACAGATACGCAGTATTTT. It codes for CASSATDTQYF.

CDR3 bases: TGTGCCAGCAGCGCAGGACTAGTTTTCGCCACAGATACGCAGTATTTT. It is translated as CASSAGLVFATDTQYF. The chain links TRBV9 to TRBJ2-3, with 7 bases identical to TRBD2. V trimming: 3 bases; J trimming: 2 bases; junction bases outside the gene matches: 9. This CDR3 has 16 residues. Germline lookup yields CDR1 SGDLS and CDR2 YYNGEE.

The genes are TRBV13 and TRBJ2-2; D is unresolved. Germline assignment: CDR1 PRHDT and CDR2 FYEKMQ (reference sequence). The CDR3 length is 15 residues. The germline V and J ends were trimmed by 3 bases and 6 bases, with 14 bases remaining between them. The CDR3 region is CASSFTLDFPGELFF. Written as DNA, the CDR3 is TGTGCCAGCAGCTTCACCTTAGACTTTCCCGGGGAGCTGTTTTTT.

In this sample, this clone turned up a few times. The V gene is TRBV5-1, the J gene TRBJ2-5; tentative D call: TRBD1 (8 bases). The CDR3 is 14 residues long. The germline V gene has CDR1 SGHRS and CDR2 YFSETQ. V lost 4 bases to trimming and J lost 4 bases, with 14 bases between them. The CDR3 protein is CASSPGGTGETQYF. The CDR3 DNA sequence: TGCGCCAGCAGCCCCGGGGGGACAGGAGAGACCCAGTACTTC.

This clone has just a few counts. The same CDR3 can be traced to other DNA sequences in this sample. The chain is built from TRBV25-1 and TRBJ1-2, with unresolved D. V lost 1 base, J lost 5 bases, and 5 bases lay in between. CDR3 length: 12 residues. Germline CDR1 reads MGHDK; CDR2 reads SYGVNS. CDR3 in amino acids: CASSELGYGYTF. In DNA form, the CDR3 reads TGTGCCAGCAGTGAATTAGGGTATGGCTACACCTTC.

The chain carries TRBV7-9 and TRBJ1-6; 12 nucleotides align to TRBD1. This CDR3 is built from 17 residues. Trimming at V came to 4 bases and at J to 5 bases, leaving 6 bases not matched to a gene. The V gene's germline CDR1 is SEHNR and CDR2 FQNEAQ (reference sequence). CDR3 coding DNA: TGTGCCAGCAGCTCCGGGACAGGGGGCGCGAATAATTCACCCCTCCACTTT. It encodes CASSSGTGGANNSPLHF.

This clone was recorded a few times. The V gene is TRBV30, the J gene TRBJ2-2; 9 bases are a match to TRBD2. CDR1 is GTSNPN, CDR2 SVGIG, per germline (reference sequence). This CDR3 comprises 16 residues. Losses at the gene ends were 0 bases for V and 7 bases for J; bases not matched to a gene: 9. CDR3 in DNA: TGTGCCTGGAGTGTTTGGCGGGAGGGTCGTTTCGGGGAGCTGTTTTTT. This gives the protein CAWSVWREGRFGELFF.

The rearrangement uses TRBV5-1 and TRBJ1-4; D is ambiguous. The CDR3 extends over 15 amino acids. Germline-derived CDR1 and CDR2 are SGHRS and YFSETQ. V was trimmed by 0 bases and J by 5 bases, leaving 11 bases between them. CDR3 nucleotide sequence: TGCGCCAGCAGCTTGGAGGGAAGGGAAAATGAAAAACTGTTTTTT. This gives the protein CASSLEGRENEKLFF.

This clone was observed a few times. This chain uses TRBV7-9 with TRBJ2-7; D possibly corresponds to TRBD1 (6 bases). The V end was cut by 5 bases, the J end by 0 bases, with 11 bases between. The length of the CDR3 is 14 residues. Germline CDR1 reads SEHNR; CDR2 reads FQNEAQ (reference sequence). The CDR3: CASSPGQYSYEQYF. The CDR3 DNA is TGTGCCAGCAGCCCCGGACAGTACTCCTACGAGCAGTACTTC.

This clone was seen only a few times. The rearrangement uses TRBV7-2 and TRBJ2-3, with D perhaps given as TRBD1 or TRBD2 (5 bases each). The CDR3 has 13 residues. V was cut by 5 bases and J by 6 bases, with 12 bases left in between. CDR1 is SGHTA, CDR2 FQGNSA, per germline. The CDR3 DNA is TGTGCCAGCAGCATCGGGGCCGGCGATACGCAGTATTTT. It specifies CASSIGAGDTQYF.

The V call is TRBV7-2, the J call TRBJ1-2, with D maybe TRBD1 (5 bases). Germline V CDR1 and CDR2: SGHTA, FQGNSA. This CDR3 comprises 14 residues. With 3 bases removed from V and 6 bases from J, the gap between germline ends came to 14 bases. CDR3 amino acids: CASSFPTEGDGYTF. In DNA form, the CDR3 reads TGTGCCAGCAGCTTCCCAACCGAAGGGGATGGCTACACCTTC.

J is TRBJ2-7 and V is TRBV28; possibly TRBD1 for D (6 bases). The germline CDR1 and CDR2 sequences are MDHEN and SYDVKM. There are 12 residues in the CDR3. Trimming shortened V by 7 bases and J by 3 bases, and 10 bases separated the two germline ends. CDR3 bases: TGTGCCAGCAACCAACAGGGCTACGAGCAGTACGTC. Translating it yields CASNQQGYEQYV.

The rearrangement uses TRBV30 and TRBJ2-2; D uncertain. CDR1 is GTSNPN and CDR2 is SVGIG in the germline V gene (reference sequence). This CDR3 has 12 amino acids. With 5 bases removed from V and 7 bases from J, the gap between germline ends came to 11 bases. The CDR3 DNA is TGTGCCTGGGTATCGGAGAACGGGGAGCTGTTTTTT. Translated, it gives CAWVSENGELFF. Drawing the rest from reference TRBV30 and TRBJ2-2, the complete variable domain is SQTIHQWPATLVQPVGSPLSLECTVEGTSNPNLYWYRQAAGRGLQLLFYSVGIGQISSEVPQNLSASRPQDRQFILSSKKLLLSDSGFYLCAWVSENGELFFGEGSRLTVL.

This clone was observed many times. V gene TRBV13 combines with J gene TRBJ2-5, with 7 bases aligning to TRBD1. V shed 3 bases and J 4 bases; nucleotides not matched to a gene: 2. The CDR3 has 13 residues. Germline V CDR1 and CDR2: PRHDT, FYEKMQ (reference sequence). The CDR3 nucleotides are TGTGCCAGCAGCTTCGACAGGGCAGAGACCCAGTACTTC. Translation: CASSFDRAETQYF.

This rearrangement joins TRBV11-2 to TRBJ1-1, with a weak D call TRBD1 (5 bases). This CDR3 is 15 amino acids long. Germline loops: CDR1 SGHAT, CDR2 FQNNGV. Trimming stripped 1 base from V and 3 bases from J, with 12 bases between. For the CDR3, the DNA is TGTGCCAGCAGCTTAGGACCGGGACGTGACACTGAAGCTTTCTTT. Translated, it gives CASSLGPGRDTEAFF.

This clone has more than one count but fewer than ten. The chain employs TRBV7-9 and TRBJ2-3, with D possibly matching TRBD2 (5 bases). The V end lost 5 bases, the J end lost 10 bases, and 22 bases lay between the germline ends. The V gene's germline CDR1 is SEHNR and CDR2 FQNEAQ (reference sequence). CDR3 length equals 15 residues. CDR3 sequence reads: CASSPSGLNGESQYF. The CDR3 region has the DNA TGTGCCAGCAGCCCGTCGGGCCTCAATGGGGAGTCGCAGTATTTT.

V usage is TRBV4-3 and J usage is TRBJ2-1; 7 positions agree with TRBD2. Germline V gene data show CDR1 as LGHNA and CDR2 as YSLEER. The CDR3 spans 18 residues. V lost 0 bases, J lost 0 bases, and 8 bases stayed unmatched. CDR3 DNA sequence: TGCGCCAGCAGCCAAGACGGACCGACTAGCTACTCCTACAATGAGCAGTTCTTC. It is translated as CASSQDGPTSYSYNEQFF.

This clone was observed a few times. The chain recombines TRBV2 with TRBJ1-1; D gene ambiguous. The CDR3 runs to 13 residues. Germline V lookup: CDR1 SNHLY, CDR2 FYNNEI. Trimming cost V 4 bases and J 2 bases, with 8 bases left between them. CDR3 region: CASSARPNTEAFF. The CDR3, as DNA: TGTGCCAGCAGTGCCCGTCCAAACACTGAAGCTTTCTTT.

The rearrangement joins TRBV2 to TRBJ2-7, with 13 bases that match TRBD2. This CDR3 contains 15 residues. CDR1 and CDR2 from the germline V gene are SNHLY and FYNNEI. V shed 6 bases, J shed 2 bases, and the junction held 4 bases outside the gene matches. For the CDR3, the DNA is TGTGCCAGCAGACCGGGACTAGCGGGAACCTACGAGCAGTACTTC. The encoded protein is CASRPGLAGTYEQYF.

This clone came up a few times. The chain carries TRBV29-1 and TRBJ2-1, with 10 positions matching TRBD2. CDR1 and CDR2 (germline): SQVTM, ANQGSEA. This CDR3 comprises 14 residues. Losses at the gene ends were 8 bases for V and 3 bases for J; bases not matched to a gene: 7. CDR3 bases: TGCAGCTTTGTCTGGACTAGCGGCTACAATGAGCAGTTCTTC. Translation: CSFVWTSGYNEQFF.

This clone was detected only a few times. At the DNA level, this CDR3 is encoded by other sequences in the same sample as well. This chain links TRBV15 with TRBJ2-7; a possible D gene is TRBD2 (5 bases). Germline assignment: CDR1 LNHNV and CDR2 YYDKDF (reference sequence). This CDR3 region has 12 residues. V lost 0 bases and J 7 bases, leaving 7 bases between the germline ends. The CDR3 reads CATSRDGGEQYF. CDR3 sequence (DNA): TGTGCCACCAGCAGAGATGGCGGGGAGCAGTACTTC.

This clone was seen a handful of times. V and J are TRBV6-1 and TRBJ1-4, with D hard to call. Germline lookup yields CDR1 MNHNS and CDR2 SASEGT. This CDR3 has 12 residues. V shed 3 bases and J shed 9 bases, with 8 bases lying between them. The CDR3 reads CASSDRLKKLFF. The CDR3, as DNA: TGTGCCAGCAGTGATCGGTTAAAAAAACTGTTTTTT.

Comments on this clone: Just one base apart from a much larger clone, this may be a read error. This chain links TRBV7-6 with TRBJ2-3, with no clear D. The CDR3 is 11 residues long. V was cut by 0 bases and J by 5 bases, with 0 bases left in between. The germline CDR1 and CDR2 sequences are SGHVS and FNYEAQ. The CDR3 is CASSLADTQYF. For the CDR3, the DNA is TGTGCCAGCAGCTTAGCAGATACGCAGTATTTT. Complete variable domain (other parts from reference TRBV7-6 and TRBJ2-3): GAGVSQSPRYKVTKRGQDVALRCDPISGHVSLYWYRQALGQGPEFLTYFNYEAQQDKSGLPNDRFSAERPEGSISTLTIQRTEQRDSAMYRCASSLADTQYFGPGTRLTVL.